This TCR beta chain was recorded in a study of blood T cell repertoires in COVID-19. Study as a whole: Some COVID-19 samples were acute and others convalescent; all came from the United States, Italy and Spain. Sources were T cells, B-cell-depleted T cells, or PBMCs; the material itself was cDNA or gDNA.

How the authors handled the data: Researchers report that nucleated cell counts were estimated from reference gene primer amplification. Repertoires were generated with immunoSEQ multiplex PCR, while TCRdb's copy carries only in-frame clones and drops some. V, J and clone size were drawn from that table, and D and trimming were deduced from the DNA. The table records some 170,000 clones, about nine tenths of them present only once. With 4 bases clipped from V and 0 bases from J, the junction kept 3 bases outside the gene matches. The CDR3 spans 15 residues. Germline CDR1 is SGHRS and CDR2 is YFSETQ. The V and J genes are TRBV5-1 and TRBJ1-4; 7 bases match TRBD1. Sequenced sample: peripheral blood. The TCR was taken from a woman between 45 and 60 years old with acute or convalescent COVID-19. The CDR3 loop is CASSRDSATNEKLFF. The CDR3 DNA sequence: TGCGCCAGCAGCAGGGACAGTGCAACTAATGAAAAACTGTTTTTT. Full variable domain (remainder filled in from reference TRBV5-1 and TRBJ1-4): KAGVTQTPRYLIKTRGQQVTLSCSPISGHRSVSWYQQTPGQGLQFLFEYFSETQRNKGNFPGRFSGRQFSNSRSEMNVSTLELGDSALYLCASSRDSATNEKLFFGSGTQLSVL.